The table lists the clone carrying this TCR beta chain with many counts. This sample was included in a study of naive and memory T cell subsets. An equimolar mix of two oligonucleotides served as the beta constant-region primer for TRBC1 and TRBC2. Via MiXCR, TCRdb re-called the UMI-ligation and nested PCR reads, giving one row per CDR3 protein. The sample carries about 85,000 distinct CDR3 sequences, around 13% recorded once. Germline V gene lookup returns CDR1 SQVTM and CDR2 ANQGSEA. Trimming took off 4 bases at V and 1 base at J, with 18 bases between the two ends. The CDR3 extends over 16 amino acids.

The sequence came from a human donor in good health. Sequences were obtained from central memory CD4+ T cells from blood. V usage is TRBV29-1 and J usage is TRBJ2-3, with TRBD2 as a possible D gene (7 bases). This CDR3 reads CSVGGPAGARTDTQYF. CDR3 sequence (DNA): TGCAGCGTTGGGGGGCCGGCGGGAGCTCGCACAGATACGCAGTATTTT.